This T cell receptor (beta chain) derives from a study of blood T cell repertoires in COVID-19. For the study at large: Researchers got acute and convalescent COVID-19 samples from the United States, Italy and Spain. The cDNA or gDNA used as material had been derived from T cells, B-cell-depleted T cells, or PBMCs.

Germline-derived CDR1 and CDR2 are MNHNY and SVGAGI (reference sequence). The CDR3 is made up of 14 amino acids. The J segment lost 7 bases and the V segment lost 5 bases, leaving 7 bases of the junction unmatched. Measured with immunoSEQ multiplex PCR; TCRdb has only the in-frame clones, and not every one. The sample carries approximately 75,000 clones, around 90% recorded once. Specimen: peripheral blood. The V and J genes are TRBV6-6 and TRBJ1-4, with 7 bases fitting TRBD1. This TCR was sampled from a human donor in a cohort sampled during active COVID-19. The CDR3, as DNA: TGTGCCAGCAGTCAACAGAACAGGGGTGAAAAACTGTTTTTT. It encodes CASSQQNRGEKLFF.